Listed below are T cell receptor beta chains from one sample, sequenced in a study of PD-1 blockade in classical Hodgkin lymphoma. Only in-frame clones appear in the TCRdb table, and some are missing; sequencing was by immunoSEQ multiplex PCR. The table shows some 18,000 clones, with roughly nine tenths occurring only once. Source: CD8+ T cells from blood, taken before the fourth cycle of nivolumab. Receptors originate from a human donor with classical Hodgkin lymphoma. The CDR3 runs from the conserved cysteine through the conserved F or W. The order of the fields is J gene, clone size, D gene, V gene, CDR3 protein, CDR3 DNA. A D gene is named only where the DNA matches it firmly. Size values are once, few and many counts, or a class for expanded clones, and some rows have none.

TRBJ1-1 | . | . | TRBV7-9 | CASSLGQGMNTEAFF | TGTGCCAGCAGCTTAGGCCAGGGTATGAACACTGAAGCTTTCTTT
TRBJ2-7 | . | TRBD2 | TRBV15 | CATSRGSSGRHEQYF | TGTGCCACCAGCAGAGGGTCTAGCGGGAGGCACGAGCAGTACTTC
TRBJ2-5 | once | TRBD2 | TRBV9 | CASSDTGGGQETQYF | TGTGCCAGCAGCGATACGGGGGGAGGCCAAGAGACCCAGTACTTC
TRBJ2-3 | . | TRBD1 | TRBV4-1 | CASGPPPGGLDTQYF | TGCGCCAGCGGCCCCCCCCCAGGGGGCCTTGATACGCAGTATTTT
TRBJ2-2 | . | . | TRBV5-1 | CASSFGLGRSMDTGELFF | TGCGCCAGCAGCTTCGGGTTGGGTCGAAGTATGGACACCGGGGAGCTGTTTTTT
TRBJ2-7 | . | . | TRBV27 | CASSLYPLSSYEQYF | TGTGCCAGCAGTTTATACCCTCTTTCCTCCTACGAGCAGTACTTC
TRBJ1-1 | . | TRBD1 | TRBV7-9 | CASSGAQGVNTEAFF | TGTGCCAGCAGCGGGGCGCAGGGGGTGAACACTGAAGCTTTCTTT
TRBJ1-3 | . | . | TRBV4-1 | CASSQVDTSGNTIYF | TGCGCCAGCAGCCAAGTCGACACCTCTGGAAACACCATATATTTT
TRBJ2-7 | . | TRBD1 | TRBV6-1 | CASSEHLPGQGYEQYF | TGTGCCAGCAGTGAACACCTCCCGGGACAGGGCTACGAGCAGTACTTC
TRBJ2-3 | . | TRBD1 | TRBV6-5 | CASSWDSVTDTQYF | TGTGCCAGCTCATGGGACAGCGTCACAGATACGCAGTATTTT
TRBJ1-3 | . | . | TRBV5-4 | CASSLKGSRSGNTIYF | TGTGCCAGCAGCTTGAAGGGATCCCGCTCTGGAAACACCATATATTTT
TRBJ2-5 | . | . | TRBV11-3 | CASSFREKETQYF | TGTGCCAGCAGCTTCCGGGAGAAAGAGACCCAGTACTTC
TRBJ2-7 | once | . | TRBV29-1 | CSVILRTRIYEQYF | TGCAGCGTTATTTTGCGGACACGAATCTACGAGCAGTACTTC
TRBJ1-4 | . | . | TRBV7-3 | CASSLKGGLATNEKLFF | TGTGCCAGCAGCTTAAAAGGCGGACTTGCAACTAATGAAAAACTGTTTTTT
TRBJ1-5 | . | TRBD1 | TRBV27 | CASSLHRGQSQPQHF | TGTGCCAGCAGTCTACACAGGGGGCAAAGTCAGCCCCAGCATTTT
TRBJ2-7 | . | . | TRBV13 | CASSLGLGRFSYEQYF | TGTGCCAGCAGCTTAGGCCTGGGGCGCTTTTCCTACGAGCAGTACTTC
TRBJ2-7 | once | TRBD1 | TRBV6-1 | CASSETGQLYEQYF | TGTGCCAGCAGTGAAACGGGACAGCTCTACGAGCAGTACTTC
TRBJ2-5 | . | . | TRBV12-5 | CASGITRGGPKSSTETQYF | TGTGCTAGTGGTATAACCAGGGGGGGACCAAAGTCCAGTACGGAGACCCAGTACTTC
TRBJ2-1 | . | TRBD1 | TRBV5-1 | CASRLQGYPYNEQFF | TGCGCCAGCAGACTACAGGGGTACCCATACAATGAGCAGTTCTTC
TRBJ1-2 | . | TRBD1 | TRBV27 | CASRPGGGYGYTF | TGTGCCAGCAGGCCAGGGGGAGGCTATGGCTACACCTTC
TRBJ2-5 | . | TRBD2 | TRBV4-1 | CASSPAGAQETQYF | TGCGCCAGCAGCCCAGCGGGAGCTCAAGAGACCCAGTACTTC
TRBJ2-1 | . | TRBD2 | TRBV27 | CASSAGTSPYNEQFF | TGTGCCAGCAGTGCTGGGACTAGCCCATACAATGAGCAGTTCTTC
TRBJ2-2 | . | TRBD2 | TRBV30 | CAWGGGPNTGELFF | TGTGCCTGGGGGGGAGGGCCGAACACCGGGGAGCTGTTTTTT
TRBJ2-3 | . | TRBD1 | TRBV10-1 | CASSFGRDRGRADTQYF | TGCGCCAGCAGTTTCGGCCGGGACAGGGGGCGTGCAGATACGCAGTATTTT
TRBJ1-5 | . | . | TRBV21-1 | CASSKKGTQGNQPQHF | TGTGCCAGCAGCAAGAAGGGTACGCAGGGCAATCAGCCCCAGCATTTT
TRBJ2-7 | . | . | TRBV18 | CASSHPSSYEQYF | TGTGCCAGCTCACATCCGAGCTCCTACGAGCAGTACTTC
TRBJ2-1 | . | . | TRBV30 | CAWAPLGGSYNEQFF | TGTGCCTGGGCTCCTCTAGGGGGGTCCTACAATGAGCAGTTCTTC
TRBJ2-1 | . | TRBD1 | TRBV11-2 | CASSRRTGRDEQFF | TGTGCCAGCAGCCGACGGACAGGGCGGGATGAGCAGTTCTTC
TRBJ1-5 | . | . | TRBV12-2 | CASRSGWGLMGNQPQHF | TGTGCAAGTCGCTCCGGGTGGGGGTTAATGGGCAATCAGCCCCAGCATTTT
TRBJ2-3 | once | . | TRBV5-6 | CASSLWGDRSTDTQYF | TGTGCCAGCAGCTTGTGGGGGGACCGGAGCACAGATACGCAGTATTTT
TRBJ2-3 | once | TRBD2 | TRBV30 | CAWSVRGSEDTQYF | TGTGCCTGGAGTGTACGCGGGAGCGAAGATACGCAGTATTTT
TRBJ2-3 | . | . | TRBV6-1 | CASSEWLVKDTQYF | TGTGCCAGCAGTGAATGGCTAGTCAAAGATACGCAGTATTTT
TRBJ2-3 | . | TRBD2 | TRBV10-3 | CAISESIAGGTDTQYF | TGTGCCATCAGTGAGTCCATAGCGGGAGGGACAGATACGCAGTATTTT
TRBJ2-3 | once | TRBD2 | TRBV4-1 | CASSQEVAGRTDTQYF | TGCGCCAGCAGCCAAGAGGTAGCGGGCCGGACAGATACGCAGTATTTT
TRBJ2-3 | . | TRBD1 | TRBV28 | CASSIDRELGTDTQYF | TGTGCCAGCAGTATCGACAGGGAACTAGGCACAGATACGCAGTATTTT
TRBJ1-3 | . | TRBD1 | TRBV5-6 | CASSSSRQGGGNTIYF | TGTGCCAGCAGCTCCAGTCGGCAGGGGGGAGGAAACACCATATATTTT
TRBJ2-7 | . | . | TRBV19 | CASSTHSGVPLSYEQYF | TGTGCCAGTAGTACCCACTCGGGGGTTCCCCTCTCCTACGAGCAGTACTTC
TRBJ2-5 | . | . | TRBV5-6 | CASSSPQGGGETQYF | TGTGCCAGCAGCTCACCCCAAGGGGGGGGAGAGACCCAGTACTTC
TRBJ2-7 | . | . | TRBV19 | CASSITPGDPSYEQYF | TGTGCCAGTAGTATAACTCCAGGGGACCCCTCCTACGAGCAGTACTTC
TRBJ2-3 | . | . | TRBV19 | CASSRPGTDTQYF | TGTGCCAGTAGTCGTCCAGGAACAGATACGCAGTATTTT
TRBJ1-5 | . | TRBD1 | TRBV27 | CASTPTGRGQPQHF | TGTGCCAGCACCCCGACAGGGAGAGGGCAGCCCCAGCATTTT
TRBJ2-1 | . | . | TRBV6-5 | CASRLGLNEQFF | TGTGCCAGCAGACTGGGGTTAAATGAGCAGTTCTTC
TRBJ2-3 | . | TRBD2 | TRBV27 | CASSFSSGRPTDTQYF | TGTGCCAGCAGTTTCTCGAGCGGGAGACCCACAGATACGCAGTATTTT
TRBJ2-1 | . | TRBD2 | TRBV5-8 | CASSFGRGSYNEQFF | TGTGCCAGCAGCTTCGGGAGGGGCTCCTACAATGAGCAGTTCTTC
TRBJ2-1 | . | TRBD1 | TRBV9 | CASRGTGGYNEQFF | TGTGCCAGCCGGGGGACAGGGGGCTACAATGAGCAGTTCTTC
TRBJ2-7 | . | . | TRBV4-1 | CASSPGWGGHYEQYF | TGCGCCAGCAGCCCCGGGTGGGGGGGACACTACGAGCAGTACTTC
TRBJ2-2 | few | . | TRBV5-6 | CASSPLFIGQRDTGELFF | TGTGCCAGCAGTCCGTTGTTTATTGGACAGCGGGACACCGGGGAGCTGTTTTTT
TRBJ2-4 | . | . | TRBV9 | CASSEAGEKNIQYF | TGTGCCAGCAGTGAGGCAGGGGAGAAAAACATTCAGTACTTC
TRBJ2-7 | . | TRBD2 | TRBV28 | CAGGEAGGNEQYF | TGTGCCGGTGGGGAGGCGGGAGGGAACGAGCAGTACTTC
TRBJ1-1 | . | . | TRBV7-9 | CASSSSGTEAFF | TGTGCCAGCAGCTCCTCCGGGACTGAAGCTTTCTTT
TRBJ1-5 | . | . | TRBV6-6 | CASISEFNQPQHF | TGTGCCAGCATTTCAGAATTCAATCAGCCCCAGCATTTT